The 8 T cell receptor beta chains given below trace back to one sample, sequenced in a study of Ad26.COV2.S vaccination and SARS-CoV-2 variants. The table came from immunoSEQ multiplex PCR; TCRdb's copy has only in-frame clones and leaves some out. The table has around 370,000 clones, 92% seen once; the top ten hold 3% to 5%. Sequencing was performed on peripheral blood, taken after recovery from COVID-19. The receptors shown here come from a human donor who had recovered from COVID-19.

The V and J genes are TRBV5-1 and TRBJ1-1; D may be TRBD1 (5 bases). Trimming took off 0 bases at V and 4 bases at J, with 19 bases between the two ends. The CDR3 sequence is 17 residues long. Per germline, CDR1 SGHRS and CDR2 YFSETQ. In DNA form, the CDR3 reads TGCGCCAGCAGCTTGGCCATTGGCGGGGGATGGAGCACTGAAGCTTTCTTT. Its protein product is CASSLAIGGGWSTEAFF.

This chain joins TRBV27 and TRBJ1-2, with a possible D match to TRBD1 (6 bases). The CDR3 is made up of 16 amino acids. V dropped 4 bases and J dropped 7 bases, with 22 bases sitting between them. From germline, CDR1 is MNHEY and CDR2 SMNVEV (reference sequence). The CDR3 reads CASSWSAGGQGGGYTF. The DNA of the CDR3 is TGTGCCAGCAGTTGGTCCGCGGGGGGTCAAGGGGGTGGCTACACCTTC.

Written as DNA, the CDR3 is TGTGCCAGCAGCTTTGGGTCTGGACGAGGCTCTGGAAACACCATATATTTT. As protein: CASSFGSGRGSGNTIYF. The rearrangement links TRBV7-9 to TRBJ1-3; no clear D gene. Per germline, CDR1 SEHNR and CDR2 FQNEAQ (reference sequence). CDR3 length: 17 amino acids. V was shortened by 3 bases and J by 0 bases, with 15 bases between the two germline ends.

The chain carries TRBV2 and TRBJ2-7; D gene uncertain. The germline V gene encodes CDR1 SNHLY and CDR2 FYNNEI. The germline V and J ends were trimmed by 3 bases and 4 bases, with 13 bases remaining between them. The CDR3 extends over 14 amino acids. In DNA, the CDR3 is TGTGCCAGCAGTGACTTCCTACCTTATTACGAGCAGTACTTC. Translated: CASSDFLPYYEQYF. Full variable domain (outside the CDR3, taken from reference TRBV2 and TRBJ2-7): EPEVTQTPSHQVTQMGQEVILRCVPISNHLYFYWYRQILGQKVEFLVSFYNNEISEKSEIFDDQFSVERPDGSNFTLKIRSTKLEDSAMYFCASSDFLPYYEQYFGPGTRLTVT.

The genes are TRBV6-5 and TRBJ2-5, with D perhaps matching TRBD2 (7 bases). The CDR3 runs to 13 residues. Germline V gene data show CDR1 as MNHEY and CDR2 as SVGAGI. Trimming took off 5 bases at V and 4 bases at J, with 11 bases between the two ends. The CDR3 sequence is CASSTGGRETQYF. CDR3 nucleotide sequence: TGTGCCAGCAGTACGGGGGGCCGAGAGACCCAGTACTTC.

In nucleotides, the CDR3 is TGCGCCAGCAGAGCTTACCCTAGCACAGATACGCAGTATTTT. Translation gives CASRAYPSTDTQYF. The chain carries TRBV10-2 and TRBJ2-3; D unresolved. CDR1 WSHSY and CDR2 SAAADI come from the germline V gene. Deletions cut 6 bases from V and 0 bases from J, with 10 bases between. This CDR3 region has 14 residues.

For the CDR3, the DNA is TGTGCCAGCAGTGACAGGGACGGGCAGCCCCAGCATTTT. It encodes CASSDRDGQPQHF. The J gene is TRBJ1-5, the V gene TRBV6-4; D is perhaps TRBD1 (5 bases). V lost 2 bases and J 7 bases, leaving 9 bases between the germline ends. The CDR3 is made up of 13 amino acids. The V gene's germline CDR1 is MRHNA and CDR2 SNTAGT.

This rearrangement joins TRBV7-2 to TRBJ2-5; D is perhaps TRBD2 (5 bases). The CDR3 is 14 amino acids. Trimming cost V 3 bases and J 0 bases, with 8 bases left between them. CDR1 and CDR2 (germline): SGHTA, FQGNSA. The DNA of the CDR3 is TGTGCCAGCAGCTTTTCGAGGGACCAAGAGACCCAGTACTTC. This sequence encodes CASSFSRDQETQYF.